These 25 T cell receptor beta chains share one sample of origin, sequenced in a study of blood T cell repertoires in COVID-19. Profiled with immunoSEQ multiplex PCR; TCRdb holds only in-frame clones, not every one. The sample lists roughly 150,000 clones, approximately 86% occurring once. The sample was peripheral blood. Receptors originate from an elderly woman with active or convalescent COVID-19.

The chain has TRBV3-1 (or the pseudogene TRBV3-2) and TRBJ2-3; the match to TRBD2 covers 10 bases. CDR1 LGHDT and CDR2 YNNKEL come from the germline V gene (reference sequence). Unmatched junction bases numbered 8, after V lost 5 bases and J lost 3 bases. The CDR3 totals 16 residues. CDR3 protein: CASSFISGRGTDTQYF. Written as DNA, the CDR3 is TGTGCCAGCAGCTTCATAAGCGGGAGGGGTACAGATACGCAGTATTTT.

This sequence joins TRBV19 and TRBJ1-2; 8 bases fit TRBD1. The germline CDR1 and CDR2 sequences are LNHDA and SQIVND (reference sequence). This CDR3 contains 16 residues. V lost 6 bases and J lost 7; bases outside the gene matches: 16. The CDR3 loop is CASRKTGAGDSGGYTF. CDR3 in DNA: TGTGCCAGTAGGAAGACAGGGGCCGGGGATTCGGGTGGCTACACCTTC. The full variable domain, its missing parts supplied by reference TRBV19 and TRBJ1-2, is DGGITQSPKYLFRKEGQNVTLSCEQNLNHDAMYWYRQDPGQGLRLIYYSQIVNDFQKGDIAEGYSVSREKKESFPLTVTSAQKNPTAFYLCASRKTGAGDSGGYTFGSGTRLTVV.

Here the CDR3 DNA reads TGTGCCATCCCGGGAGGTGGGCAGTTCTTC. It encodes CAIPGGGQFF. This sequence joins TRBV27 and TRBJ2-1; the match to TRBD2 covers 7 bases. Germline V CDR1 and CDR2: MNHEY, SMNVEV (reference sequence). The V gene end was trimmed by 10 bases and the J gene end by 12 bases; junction bases not matched to a gene: 6. This CDR3 contains 10 residues.

The chain couples TRBV6-5 to TRBJ1-2; D is possibly TRBD1 (6 bases). This CDR3 spans 13 amino acids. The V end lost 6 bases, the J end lost 4 bases, and 12 bases lay between the germline ends. CDR1 is MNHEY and CDR2 is SVGAGI in the germline V gene. This CDR3 reads CASSPGVIYGYTF. The DNA for the CDR3 is TGTGCCAGCAGCCCAGGGGTAATCTATGGCTACACCTTC.

This clone was seen a handful of times. The chain has TRBV19 and TRBJ1-1, with D perhaps matching TRBD1 (6 bases). CDR3 length: 13 amino acids. Trimming shortened V by 9 bases and J by 1 base, and 12 bases separated the two germline ends. Germline lookup yields CDR1 LNHDA and CDR2 SQIVND (reference sequence). The CDR3: CASQGQRNTEAFF. For the CDR3, the DNA is TGTGCCAGCCAGGGACAACGGAACACTGAAGCTTTCTTT.

The genes are TRBV3-1 (or the pseudogene TRBV3-2) and TRBJ2-1, with TRBD2 identical over 9 bases. V was pared by 3 bases and J by 9 bases, with 3 bases of the junction left unmatched. The length of the CDR3 is 13 residues. From germline, CDR1 is LGHDT and CDR2 YNNKEL (reference sequence). Written as DNA, the CDR3 is TGTGCCAGCAGCCAGGTAGCGGGAGTTGAGCAGTTCTTC. Protein product: CASSQVAGVEQFF.

The chain employs TRBV3-1 (or the pseudogene TRBV3-2) and TRBJ1-1; TRBD1 might be the D (5 bases). Trimming took 5 bases from V and 1 from J, leaving 14 bases between them. The germline CDR1 and CDR2 sequences are LGHDT and YNNKEL (reference sequence). The CDR3 has 15 residues. CDR3 amino acids: CASSSSQGGNTEAFF. The CDR3 region has the DNA TGTGCCAGCAGCTCAAGCCAGGGAGGGAACACTGAAGCTTTCTTT.

In its sample, this clone was seen once. V gene TRBV5-6 combines with J gene TRBJ1-4, with TRBD1 as a possible D gene (5 bases). CDR3 size: 13 residues. The V end lost 5 bases, the J end lost 5 bases, and 10 bases lay between the germline ends. CDR1 is SGHDT and CDR2 is YYEEEE in the germline V gene. DNA of the CDR3: TGTGCCAGCAGTCAGGGAATCAATGAAAAACTGTTTTTT. It specifies CASSQGINEKLFF.

The chain joins TRBV28 to TRBJ2-7; D perhaps matches TRBD1 (5 bases). V shed 6 bases and J shed 0 bases, with 18 bases lying between them. The CDR3 has 16 amino acids. The germline CDR1 and CDR2 sequences are MDHEN and SYDVKM. The CDR3 nucleotides are TGTGCCAGCAGCGCTTCGCAGGGCCTCGGCTCCTACGAGCAGTACTTC. This sequence encodes CASSASQGLGSYEQYF.

The genes are TRBV5-4 and TRBJ2-7; the D gene is possibly TRBD2 (6 bases). Germline loops: CDR1 SGHNT, CDR2 YYREEE (reference sequence). The V gene lost 4 bases and the J gene lost 7 bases, with 18 bases spanning the gap. The CDR3 contains 14 residues. CDR3 residues: CASSPPPGAGEQYF. Here the CDR3 DNA reads TGTGCCAGCAGCCCCCCCCCGGGAGCGGGTGAGCAGTACTTC.

The chain couples TRBV19 to TRBJ1-6; D call uncertain. Trimming cost V 2 bases and J 5 bases, with 10 bases left between them. The CDR3 spans 15 residues. CDR1 and CDR2 from the germline V gene are LNHDA and SQIVND (reference sequence). The CDR3 reads CASSISGRDNSPLHF. CDR3 DNA: TGTGCCAGTAGTATATCTGGGAGGGATAATTCACCCCTCCACTTT.

This clone turned up a few times. The chain combines TRBV9 with TRBJ2-7; tentatively, D is TRBD1 (8 bases). The CDR3 extends over 13 amino acids. V shed 4 bases and J shed 3 bases, with 11 bases lying between them. Germline CDR1 and CDR2: SGDLS and YYNGEE. In nucleotides, the CDR3 is TGTGCCAGCAGCACAGGGGGGGGCTACGAGCAGTACTTC. It translates to CASSTGGGYEQYF.

The chain recombines TRBV6-1 with TRBJ2-3, with 9 bases matching TRBD1. Germline CDR1 and CDR2: MNHNS and SASEGT. The CDR3 has 18 amino acids. The V gene end was trimmed by 2 bases and the J gene end by 2 bases; junction bases not matched to a gene: 11. The CDR3 sequence is CASSERRRGTGITDTQYF. The CDR3 nucleotides are TGTGCCAGCAGTGAACGCCGTAGGGGGACAGGGATCACAGATACGCAGTATTTT.

This clone was observed a single time. The chain couples TRBV27 to TRBJ1-2; TRBD1 aligns across 8 bases. Trimming took 3 bases from V and 2 from J; bases not matched to a gene: 11. The CDR3 length is 17 residues. Germline values: CDR1 MNHEY, CDR2 SMNVEV (reference sequence). This chain's CDR3 is CASSLEGGQGANYGYTF. The CDR3 nucleotides read TGTGCCAGCAGTTTGGAGGGGGGTCAGGGGGCCAACTATGGCTACACCTTC.

The rearrangement links TRBV27 to TRBJ1-4; 9 nucleotides align to TRBD1. Germline V gene sequence: CDR1 MNHEY, CDR2 SMNVEV (reference sequence). The CDR3 loop spans 14 amino acids. V shed 5 bases and J 7 bases; nucleotides not matched to a gene: 5. CDR3 nucleotide sequence: TGTGCCAGCAGTATAACAGGGGGCGGTGAAAAACTGTTTTTT. It codes for CASSITGGGEKLFF.

The chain is built from TRBV2 and TRBJ2-5; a weak D match, TRBD2 (5 bases). V gave up 6 bases and J gave up 1 base, with 15 bases separating them. This CDR3 contains 15 residues. The germline V gene encodes CDR1 SNHLY and CDR2 FYNNEI. CDR3 bases: TGTGCCAGCAGGGCTGTTACCGGGGTCCAAGAGACCCAGTACTTC. This gives the protein CASRAVTGVQETQYF.

This clone was seen only a few times. V and J are TRBV24-1 and TRBJ1-2; TRBD1 might be the D (6 bases). In germline, CDR1 is KGHDR, CDR2 SFDVKD. The CDR3 spans 13 residues. V lost 5 bases to trimming and J lost 4 bases, with 10 bases between them. The CDR3 coding sequence is TGTGCCACCAGTGCCAGGGGCGGCTATGGCTACACCTTC. This encodes CATSARGGYGYTF.

The chain has TRBV19 and TRBJ1-1; maybe TRBD1 (5 bases). The CDR3 sequence is 13 residues long. V lost 4 bases, J lost 1 base, and 7 bases lay in between. Germline lookup yields CDR1 LNHDA and CDR2 SQIVND (reference sequence). CDR3 sequence reads: CASSTTGNTEAFF. The CDR3 DNA follows: TGTGCCAGTAGTACCACAGGGAACACTGAAGCTTTCTTT. The full variable domain, in which reference TRBV19 and TRBJ1-1 provide the parts outside the CDR3, is DGGITQSPKYLFRKEGQNVTLSCEQNLNHDAMYWYRQDPGQGLRLIYYSQIVNDFQKGDIAEGYSVSREKKESFPLTVTSAQKNPTAFYLCASSTTGNTEAFFGQGTRLTVV.

The gene calls are TRBV7-6 and TRBJ2-2, with 12 bases that match TRBD2. V gave up 5 bases and J gave up 4 bases; unmatched junction bases: 14. Per germline, CDR1 SGHVS and CDR2 FNYEAQ. This CDR3 has 19 residues. The CDR3 loop reads CASSARLAGEVLGTGELFF. The CDR3 DNA sequence: TGTGCCAGCAGCGCCCGACTAGCGGGAGAAGTATTGGGCACCGGGGAGCTGTTTTTT. Supplemented by reference TRBV7-6 and TRBJ2-2, the full variable domain reads GAGVSQSPRYKVTKRGQDVALRCDPISGHVSLYWYRQALGQGPEFLTYFNYEAQQDKSGLPNDRFSAERPEGSISTLTIQRTEQRDSAMYRCASSARLAGEVLGTGELFFGEGSRLTVL.

The V gene is TRBV29-1, the J gene TRBJ2-3, with D maybe TRBD2 (5 bases). The CDR3 is 15 residues long. Germline V lookup: CDR1 SQVTM, CDR2 ANQGSEA. V lost 1 base and J 6 bases, leaving 17 bases between the germline ends. CDR3 loop: CSVEGSGLAPDTQYF. The CDR3 region has the DNA TGCAGCGTTGAAGGGTCGGGATTGGCCCCGGATACGCAGTATTTT.

CDR3 in amino acids: CASSNIRGREAFF. CDR3 DNA sequence: TGTGCCAGTAGTAATATAAGGGGGCGGGAAGCTTTCTTT. The chain employs TRBV19 and TRBJ1-1, with 7 bases lining up with TRBD1. V was clipped by 4 bases and J by 8 bases; unmatched bases: 7. Germline V CDR1 and CDR2: LNHDA, SQIVND (reference sequence). This CDR3 is 13 amino acids long.

The CDR3 region is CASSLGPTGSGANVLTF. As DNA, the CDR3 is TGCGCCAGCAGCTTGGGGCCTACAGGTTCTGGGGCCAACGTCCTGACTTTC. J is TRBJ2-6 and V is TRBV5-1; maybe TRBD1 (5 bases). The V gene's germline CDR1 is SGHRS and CDR2 YFSETQ. The V end lost 0 bases, the J end lost 1 base, and 11 bases lay between the germline ends. CDR3 length: 17 residues.

V and J are TRBV5-1 and TRBJ1-3; D unresolved. Deletions cut 3 bases from V and 0 bases from J, with 7 bases between. There are 14 residues in the CDR3. In germline, CDR1 is SGHRS, CDR2 YFSETQ. The CDR3 DNA reads as TGCGCCAGCAGCTCCATGAGCTCTGGAAACACCATATATTTT. This sequence encodes CASSSMSSGNTIYF. The full variable domain, in which reference TRBV5-1 and TRBJ1-3 provide the parts outside the CDR3, is KAGVTQTPRYLIKTRGQQVTLSCSPISGHRSVSWYQQTPGQGLQFLFEYFSETQRNKGNFPGRFSGRQFSNSRSEMNVSTLELGDSALYLCASSSMSSGNTIYFGEGSWLTVV.

The genes are TRBV19 and TRBJ2-7, with 9 bases that match TRBD2. The CDR3 has 14 residues. Trimming removed 5 bases from V and 3 bases from J; junction bases left unmatched: 5. Germline V gives CDR1 LNHDA, CDR2 SQIVND (reference sequence). The CDR3 reads CASSSGLAIYEQYF. The CDR3 bases are TGTGCCAGTAGTTCCGGACTAGCGATCTACGAGCAGTACTTC.

The chain couples TRBV6-1 to TRBJ1-2; D is unresolved. The CDR3 spans 11 residues. The V end lost 6 bases, the J end lost 8 bases, and 10 bases lay between the germline ends. The V gene's germline CDR1 is MNHNS and CDR2 SASEGT. Here the CDR3 DNA reads TGTGCCAGCAGGCAAACACGAGGCTACACCTTC. This codes for CASRQTRGYTF.